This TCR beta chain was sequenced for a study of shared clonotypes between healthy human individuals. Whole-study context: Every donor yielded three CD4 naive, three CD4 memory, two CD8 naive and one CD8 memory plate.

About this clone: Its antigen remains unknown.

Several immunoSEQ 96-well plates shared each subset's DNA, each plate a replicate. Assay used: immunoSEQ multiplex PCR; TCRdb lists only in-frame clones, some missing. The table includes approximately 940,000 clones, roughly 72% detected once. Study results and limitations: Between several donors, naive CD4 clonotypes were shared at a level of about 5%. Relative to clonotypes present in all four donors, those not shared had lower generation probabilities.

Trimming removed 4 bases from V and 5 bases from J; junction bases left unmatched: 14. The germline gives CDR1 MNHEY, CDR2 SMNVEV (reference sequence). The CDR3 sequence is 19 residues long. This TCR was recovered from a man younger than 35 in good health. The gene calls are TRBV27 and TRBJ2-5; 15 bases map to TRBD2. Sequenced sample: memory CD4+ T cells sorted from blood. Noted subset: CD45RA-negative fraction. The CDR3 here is CASSSDRTSGRARVETQYF. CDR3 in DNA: TGTGCCAGCAGTTCCGACCGGACTAGCGGGAGGGCCAGGGTGGAGACCCAGTACTTC.